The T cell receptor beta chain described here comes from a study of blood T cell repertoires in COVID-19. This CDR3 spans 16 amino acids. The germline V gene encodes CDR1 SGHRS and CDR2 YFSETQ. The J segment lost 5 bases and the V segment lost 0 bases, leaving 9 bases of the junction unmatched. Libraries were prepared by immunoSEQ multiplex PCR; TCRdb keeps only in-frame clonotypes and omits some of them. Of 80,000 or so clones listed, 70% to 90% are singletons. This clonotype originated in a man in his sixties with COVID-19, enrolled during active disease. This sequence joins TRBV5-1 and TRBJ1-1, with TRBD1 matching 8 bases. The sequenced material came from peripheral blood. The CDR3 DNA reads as TGCGCCAGCAGCTTGGGGCAGGGGGCGAGGAGTACTGAAGCTTTCTTT. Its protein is CASSLGQGARSTEAFF.